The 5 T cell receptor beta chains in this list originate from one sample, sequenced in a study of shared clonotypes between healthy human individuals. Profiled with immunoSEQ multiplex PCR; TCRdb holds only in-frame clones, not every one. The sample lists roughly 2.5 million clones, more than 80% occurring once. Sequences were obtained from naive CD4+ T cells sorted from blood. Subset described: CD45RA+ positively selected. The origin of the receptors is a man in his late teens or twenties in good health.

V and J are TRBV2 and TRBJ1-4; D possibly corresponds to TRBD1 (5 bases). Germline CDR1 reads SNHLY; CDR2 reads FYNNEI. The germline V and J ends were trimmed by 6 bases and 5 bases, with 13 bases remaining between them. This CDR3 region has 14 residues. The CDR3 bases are TGTGCCAGCAGGACCGGGACGGACAATGAAAAACTGTTTTTT. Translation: CASRTGTDNEKLFF.

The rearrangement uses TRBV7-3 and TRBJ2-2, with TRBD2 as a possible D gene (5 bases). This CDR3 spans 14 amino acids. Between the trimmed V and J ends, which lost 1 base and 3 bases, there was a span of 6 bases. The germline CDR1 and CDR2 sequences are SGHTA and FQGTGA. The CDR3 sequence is CASSLRGDTGELFF. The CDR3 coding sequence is TGTGCCAGCAGCTTAAGGGGAGACACCGGGGAGCTGTTTTTT.

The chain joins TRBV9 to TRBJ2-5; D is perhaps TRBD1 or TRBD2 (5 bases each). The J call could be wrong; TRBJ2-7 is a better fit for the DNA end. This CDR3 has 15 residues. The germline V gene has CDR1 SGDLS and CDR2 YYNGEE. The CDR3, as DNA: TGTGCCAGCAGCCCTCATGGGGGAATGGGCTACGAGCAGTACTTC. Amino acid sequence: CASSPHGGMGYEQYF.

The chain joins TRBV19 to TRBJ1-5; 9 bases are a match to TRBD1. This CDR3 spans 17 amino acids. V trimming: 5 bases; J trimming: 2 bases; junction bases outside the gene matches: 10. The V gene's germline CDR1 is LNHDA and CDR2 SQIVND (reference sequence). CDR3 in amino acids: CASSPGTGFGGNQPQHF. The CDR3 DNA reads TGTGCCAGTAGTCCCGGGACAGGGTTTGGGGGCAATCAGCCCCAGCATTTT.

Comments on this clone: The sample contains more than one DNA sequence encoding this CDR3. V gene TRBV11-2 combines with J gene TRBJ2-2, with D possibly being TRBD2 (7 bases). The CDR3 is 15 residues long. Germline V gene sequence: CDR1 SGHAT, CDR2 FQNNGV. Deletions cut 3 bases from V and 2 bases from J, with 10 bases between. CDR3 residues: CASSLGGLNTGELFF. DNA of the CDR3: TGTGCCAGCAGCTTGGGGGGGCTTAACACCGGGGAGCTGTTTTTT.